Here is one T cell receptor beta chain with its context. Here immunoSEQ multiplex PCR was the method, and the copy in TCRdb shows in-frame clones only, minus some. The sample totals 150,000 to 200,000 clones. This entry is derived from a study of control samples from healthy donors and cancer patients. This CDR3 is 14 amino acids long. The V gene lost 4 bases and the J gene lost 1 base, with 10 bases spanning the gap. The germline CDR1 and CDR2 sequences are SGHTA and FQGNSA. This chain uses TRBV7-2 with TRBJ1-1; a possible D gene is TRBD1 (6 bases). Material for sequencing was blood. This TCR came from a woman between 25 and 40 years old in good health. The CDR3 here is CASSSQGSNTEAFF. In DNA form, the CDR3 reads TGTGCCAGCAGCTCACAGGGCTCGAACACTGAAGCTTTCTTT. Using reference TRBV7-2 and TRBJ1-1 for the parts outside the CDR3, the full variable domain is GAGVSQSPSNKVTEKGKDVELRCDPISGHTALYWYRQSLGQGLEFLIYFQGNSAPDKSGLPSDRFSAERTGGSVSTLTIQRTQQEDSAVYLCASSSQGSNTEAFFGQGTRLTVV.